A single sample is the source of the 9 T cell receptor beta chains below, sequenced in a study of tumor and adjacent non-tumor tissue in lung cancer. TCRbeta libraries were built with three rounds of nested PCR, modified from ARM-PCR. TCRdb passed the multiplex PCR reads through MiXCR, listing each CDR3 protein once. The profile covers about 98,000 distinct CDR3 sequences, with less than 85% appearing a single time and under 40% taken by the ten largest. No cell sorting was done before RNA was extracted from the tissue. More than 3 cm separated this lung sample from the edge of the tumor. The specimen was distant non-tumor lung tissue. Source of these receptors: a man aged 55-75 years with small cell lung cancer.

This clonotype appeared many times. The genes are TRBV20-1 and TRBJ1-1, with a possible D match to TRBD1 (5 bases). From germline, CDR1 is DFQATT and CDR2 SNEGSKA (reference sequence). V was shortened by 1 base and J by 2 bases, with 11 bases between the two germline ends. The CDR3 is made up of 14 amino acids. CDR3 region: CSARVWGPNTEAFF. Written as DNA, the CDR3 is TGCAGTGCTAGAGTATGGGGACCAAACACTGAAGCTTTCTTT.

Regarding this clonotype: Just one base apart from a much larger clone, this may be a read error. The chain has TRBV4-1 and TRBJ1-2, with D possibly being TRBD1 (5 bases). Germline assignment: CDR1 MGHRA and CDR2 YSYEKL. The CDR3 is 15 residues long. The chain's CDR3 is CANSRGESDSYGYTF. The CDR3 nucleotides are TGCGCCAACAGCCGAGGGGAGTCCGACTCCTATGGCTACACCTTC.

The table lists this clonotype with a count of one. Mismatch with germline at one junction end may stem from a read error. The chain joins TRBV6-1 to TRBJ2-2; D tentatively reads TRBD1 or TRBD2 (5 bases each). There are 15 residues in the CDR3. Germline assignment: CDR1 MNHNS and CDR2 SASEGT. The CDR3 bases are TGTACCAGGAGCGTGGGGGTTTATAGCACCGGGGAGCTGTTTTTT. This gives the protein CTRSVGVYSTGELFF.

Note on this clonotype: The CDR3 ends on some other residue instead of the conserved phenylalanine or tryptophan, so this is likely a read error. No DNA is shown, since the ends of the CDR3 on it are uncertain; the CDR3 is the one TCRdb lists. V and J are TRBV6-1 and TRBJ2-2; the tabulated D call, TRBD1, remains unverified against the DNA. Germline CDR1 MNHNS, CDR2 SASEGT. The CDR3 length is 16 residues, termini included. The CDR3 reads CASSIGTGVAGGEPFY.

As regards this clonotype: Compared with germline, one end of the junction differs, possibly owing to a read error. The genes are TRBV10-1 and TRBJ2-2; TRBD1 matches at 11 bases. Germline CDR1 is WNHNN and CDR2 is SYGVQD (reference sequence). This CDR3 is 18 amino acids long. The CDR3 protein is CASSGSLGQGASTGELFF. CDR3 DNA: TGCGCCAGCAGTGGGTCCCTCGGACAGGGGGCATCCACCGGTGAGCTGTTTTTT.

This clonotype was counted ten times or more. V usage is TRBV14 and J usage is TRBJ2-2; no clear D. The CDR3 runs 14 residues. Trimming pared 4 bases from V and 5 bases from J, leaving 11 bases between. The germline V gene has CDR1 SGHDN and CDR2 FVKESK. In DNA, the CDR3 is TGTGCCAGCAGCCTATTTAAGGCTACCGGGGAGCTGTTTTTT. Translation gives CASSLFKATGELFF.

This chain links TRBV10-3 with TRBJ2-2; 7 nucleotides line up with TRBD2. The V and J ends lost 7 bases and 13 bases, in that order; junction bases with no gene match: 15. CDR3 length: 14 residues. Germline V CDR1 and CDR2: ENHRY, SYGVKD. The CDR3 sequence: CAINSGLVTGPLFF. CDR3 nucleotides: TGTGCCATCAATAGCGGGTTGGTCACCGGGCCGCTGTTTTTT.

Regarding this clonotype: At one end, the junction sequence differs from germline, possibly due to a read error. V gene TRBV11-2 combines with J gene TRBJ2-1; no definite D call. CDR1 SGHAT and CDR2 FQNNGV come from the germline V gene. The CDR3 spans 15 residues. The CDR3 DNA sequence: TGTGCCAGCAGCACCGACCGGGCTTCCTACAATGAGCAGTCCTTC. It translates to CASSTDRASYNEQSF.

The chain has TRBV6-1 and TRBJ1-2; weak D call: TRBD1 (5 bases). There are 15 residues in the CDR3. V lost 10 bases to trimming and J lost 10 bases, with 28 bases between them. Germline loops: CDR1 MNHNS, CDR2 SASEGT. In DNA, the CDR3 is TGTGCCATTGCGCGACAGCCGCCGCTTAACTATTTCTACACCTTC. Protein product: CAIARQPPLNYFYTF.